One sample yielded the 10 T cell receptor beta chains listed below, sequenced in a study of blood T cell repertoires in COVID-19. Sequenced by immunoSEQ multiplex PCR; TCRdb stores in-frame clones only, minus some. Of about 180,000 clones listed, roughly 90% are singletons. The sequenced sample consisted of PBMCs or T cells enriched from blood (not recorded which). The receptors stem from a human donor with acute COVID-19. The donor label of this sample is uncertain.

V gene TRBV24-1 combines with J gene TRBJ1-4; D is undetermined. The germline V gene has CDR1 KGHDR and CDR2 SFDVKD. V was shortened by 6 bases and J by 4 bases, with 11 bases between the two germline ends. The CDR3 totals 14 residues. The CDR3 loop is CATSRGPNNEKLFF. The CDR3 coding sequence is TGTGCCACCAGTCGGGGTCCGAATAATGAAAAACTGTTTTTT.

This clone was counted between two and nine times. The chain employs TRBV5-1 and TRBJ2-3; TRBD2 matches 7 bases. V shed 5 bases and J 4 bases; nucleotides not matched to a gene: 13. Germline CDR1 SGHRS, CDR2 YFSETQ. The CDR3 covers 16 residues. This CDR3 is CASRSLGGGGADTQYF. In DNA, the CDR3 is TGCGCCAGCAGGTCCCTTGGCGGGGGAGGCGCAGATACGCAGTATTTT.

V gene TRBV5-4 combines with J gene TRBJ1-1; 7 bases map to TRBD1. Looked up from germline, CDR1 is SGHNT and CDR2 is YYREEE (reference sequence). The CDR3 contains 14 residues. Trimming cost V 4 bases and J 4 bases; bases outside gene matches: 7. CDR3 residues: CASSLTGLGTEAFF. The CDR3 coding sequence is TGTGCCAGCAGCCTGACAGGGTTGGGCACTGAAGCTTTCTTT.

This chain links TRBV7-2 with TRBJ2-1, with D unclear. Germline V gene data show CDR1 as SGHTA and CDR2 as FQGNSA. The CDR3 totals 16 residues. V was cut by 6 bases and J by 0 bases, with 15 bases left in between. The CDR3 DNA is TGTGCCAGCAGTGAATCTTCGAAGAGCTCCTACAATGAGCAGTTCTTC. Its protein is CASSESSKSSYNEQFF.

There are a few counts of this clone. The chain uses TRBV5-4 and TRBJ1-2, with D perhaps TRBD1 (5 bases). V dropped 2 bases and J dropped 4 bases, with 6 bases sitting between them. CDR1 is SGHNT and CDR2 is YYREEE in the germline V gene (reference sequence). The CDR3 covers 12 residues. CDR3 protein: CASSLDSYGYTF. Here the CDR3 DNA reads TGTGCCAGCAGCTTAGACAGCTATGGCTACACCTTC.

The J gene is TRBJ2-1, the V gene TRBV11-3; perhaps TRBD2 as D (6 bases). Germline-derived CDR1 and CDR2 are SGHNT and YENEEA. This CDR3 is built from 14 residues. Trimming pared 1 base from V and 7 bases from J, leaving 11 bases between. The CDR3 spells CASSLGGVRNEQFF. The DNA of the CDR3 is TGTGCCAGCAGCTTAGGGGGGGTGAGGAATGAGCAGTTCTTC. Full variable domain (missing parts from reference TRBV11-3 and TRBJ2-1): EAGVVQSPRYKIIEKKQPVAFWCNPISGHNTLYWYLQNLGQGPELLIRYENEEAVDDSQLPKDRFSAERLKGVDSTLKIQPAELGDSAVYLCASSLGGVRNEQFFGPGTRLTVL.

This chain links TRBV19 with TRBJ2-1; D possibly corresponds to TRBD2 (5 bases). The germline gives CDR1 LNHDA, CDR2 SQIVND (reference sequence). Trimming shortened V by 6 bases and J by 0 bases, and 12 bases separated the two germline ends. The CDR3 extends over 15 amino acids. CDR3 nucleotides: TGTGCCAGTAGAATGGGGAGTTTCTCCTACAATGAGCAGTTCTTC. Its protein is CASRMGSFSYNEQFF.

This sequence joins TRBV5-1 and TRBJ2-2, with TRBD2 as a possible D gene (6 bases). CDR1 and CDR2 (germline): SGHRS, YFSETQ. Trimming stripped 2 bases from V and 3 bases from J, with 11 bases between. The CDR3 totals 15 residues. The CDR3 DNA reads TGCGCCAGCAGCTTAGAGGCGGGACACACCGGGGAGCTGTTTTTT. The encoded protein is CASSLEAGHTGELFF.

The chain joins TRBV18 to TRBJ2-5, with D possibly being TRBD1 (6 bases). With 5 bases removed from V and 5 bases from J, the gap between germline ends came to 12 bases. The CDR3 totals 13 residues. CDR1 and CDR2 from the germline V gene are KGHSH and LQKENI. CDR3 region: CASSNRDEETQYF. CDR3 in DNA: TGTGCCAGCTCAAACAGGGATGAGGAGACCCAGTACTTC.

The chain recombines TRBV2 with TRBJ1-6; 8 bases are shared with TRBD1. The germline gives CDR1 SNHLY, CDR2 FYNNEI. V lost 3 bases and J lost 5; bases outside the gene matches: 0. The CDR3 sequence is 14 residues long. CDR3 sequence reads: CASSEGQDNSPLHF. The DNA of the CDR3 is TGTGCCAGCAGTGAGGGACAGGATAATTCACCCCTCCACTTT.